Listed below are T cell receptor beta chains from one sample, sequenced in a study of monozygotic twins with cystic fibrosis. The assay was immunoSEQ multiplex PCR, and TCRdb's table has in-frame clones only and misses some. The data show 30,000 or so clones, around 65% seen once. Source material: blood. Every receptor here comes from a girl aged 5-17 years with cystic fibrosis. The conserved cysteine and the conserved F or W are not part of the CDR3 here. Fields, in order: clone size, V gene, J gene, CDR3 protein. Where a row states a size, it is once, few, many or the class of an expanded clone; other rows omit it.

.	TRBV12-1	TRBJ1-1	ASSFVPGQCPNGTEAF
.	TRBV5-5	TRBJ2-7	ASSFQRTSGTYEQY
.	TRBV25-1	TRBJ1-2	ASSKSGTDLYGYT
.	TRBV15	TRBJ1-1	ATSRDNTEAF
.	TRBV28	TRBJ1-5	ASSLSGTGPLHQPQH
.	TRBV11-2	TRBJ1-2	ASSLGTSNYGYT
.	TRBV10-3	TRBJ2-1	AIKVGLPSYNEQF
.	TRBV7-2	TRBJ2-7	ASSLALGALAGDAYEQY
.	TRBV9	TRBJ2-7	ASSVGDRAYEQY
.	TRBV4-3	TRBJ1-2	ASSRSLTGTFNYGYT
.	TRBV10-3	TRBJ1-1	AISESRQGMAEAF
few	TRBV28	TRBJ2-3	ASSYHSRITDTQY
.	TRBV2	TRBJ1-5	ASSVERARGNQPQH
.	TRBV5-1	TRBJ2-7	ASSLAASHSYEQY
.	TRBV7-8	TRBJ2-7	ASSLGSPYEQY
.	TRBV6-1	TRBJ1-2	ASSEVELSYGYT
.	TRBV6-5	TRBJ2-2	ASSQGRLTGELF
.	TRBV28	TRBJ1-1	ASSPAGRTEAF
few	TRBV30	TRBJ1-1	ACWDLGNTEAF
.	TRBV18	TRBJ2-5	ASSPLAGVETQY
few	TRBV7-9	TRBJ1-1	ASSRNRGWTEAF
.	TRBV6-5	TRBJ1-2	ASSRTGVGYGYT
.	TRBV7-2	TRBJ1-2	ASRLTWDNPNYGYT
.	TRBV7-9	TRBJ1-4	ASGQTLNEKLF
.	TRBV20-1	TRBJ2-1	SAGIWEQF
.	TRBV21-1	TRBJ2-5	ASSDWTGGFETQY